This T cell receptor (beta chain) was retrieved from a study of blood T cells in healthy people across ages. Study-level background: About one barcoded beta molecule per two T cells was captured by template switching.

This clonotype showed up just a few times. A second about 7 to 12 cycle PCR used barcoded and J-beta primers. Every cDNA molecule carried a tag from a template-switch adaptor bearing 12 random nucleotides. TCRdb itself ran the 5' RACE reads through MiXCR, one entry per CDR3 protein. The data contain over 950,000 distinct CDR3 sequences, roughly two fifths of them seen just once; the ten biggest clones take up around 13%. Trimming left V 7 bases short and J 3 bases short, with 12 bases between. This CDR3 comprises 12 residues. The germline V gene has CDR1 DFQATT and CDR2 SNEGSKA (reference sequence). Healthy Russian Caucasian donors spanned ages roughly 6 to 90 years.

Specimen: blood. The V and J genes are TRBV20-1 and TRBJ1-2, with D hard to call. This clonotype was sampled from a man in his late teens or twenties in good health. The CDR3 DNA follows: TGCAGTGTTAAAAGGGCGGACTATGGCTACACCTTC. This translates into CSVKRADYGYTF.